This is a list of T cell receptor beta chains from one sample in a study of cytomegalovirus exposure and HLA in healthy donors. Produced via immunoSEQ multiplex PCR; TCRdb's table is partial and in-frame only. The sample has about 140,000 clones, more than 60% seen once. Sequences were obtained from PBMCs. Receptors were obtained from a male donor in good health and CMV-seronegative. The CDR3 runs from the conserved cysteine through the conserved F or W. D genes are given only for firm matches. Clone size is stated in some rows and not others, as once, few, many or a class when expanded.

D	J	size	V	DNA	CDR3
TRBD2	TRBJ2-7	-	TRBV5-1	TGCGCCAGCAGCCGGACTAGCGGGGGGGGCGAGCAGTACTTC	CASSRTSGGGEQYF
TRBD2	TRBJ2-2	-	TRBV5-1	TGCGCCAGCAGCATAGGACTAGCGGGACCAGCCGGGGTCGGGGAGCTGTTTTTT	CASSIGLAGPAGVGELFF
-	TRBJ2-7	-	TRBV6-1	TGTGCCAGCAGACCCATACAGGATCTTGGCGAGCAGTACTTC	CASRPIQDLGEQYF
-	TRBJ2-7	-	TRBV6-5	TGTGCCAGCAGTTACAGGGGTTCCTACGAGCAGTACTTC	CASSYRGSYEQYF
-	TRBJ1-4	-	TRBV30	TGTGCCTGGGATATCGAGGGTGAAAAACTGTTTTTT	CAWDIEGEKLFF
TRBD1	TRBJ1-5	-	TRBV7-9	TGTGCCAGCAGCTTAGGTCCATCCGACAGGGGTTATAGCAATCAGCCCCAGCATTTT	CASSLGPSDRGYSNQPQHF
TRBD1	TRBJ2-7	-	TRBV19	TGTGCCAGTAGTGTAGGCCCGACAGGGTCCTACGAGCAGTACTTC	CASSVGPTGSYEQYF
-	TRBJ2-5	-	TRBV9	TGTGCCCAAAGGGAGGAGACCCAGTACTTC	CAQREETQYF
TRBD1	TRBJ1-1	-	TRBV7-8	TGTTCCAGCAGCTTAGAACGGACAGGGATAAATGAAGCTTTCTTT	CSSSLERTGINEAFF
-	TRBJ1-5	once	TRBV7-2	TGTGCCAGCAGCTTACTGGGGCTGGGCAATCAGCCCCAGCATTTT	CASSLLGLGNQPQHF
TRBD1	TRBJ1-1	-	TRBV19	TGTGCCAGTAGTACGACAGGGGACACTGAAGCTTTCTTT	CASSTTGDTEAFF
-	TRBJ1-1	-	TRBV30	TGTGCCTGGAGTGGCGGGGGACCGAACACTGAAGCTTTCTTT	CAWSGGGPNTEAFF
TRBD1	TRBJ1-4	-	TRBV2	TGTGCCAGCGGGGACAGGGGGACTAATGAAAAACTGTTTTTT	CASGDRGTNEKLFF
TRBD1	TRBJ2-7	-	TRBV28	TGTGCCAGCAGTGGGACGGACAGGGGGCAATTCTACGAGCAGTACTTC	CASSGTDRGQFYEQYF
-	TRBJ1-3	few	TRBV4-1	TGCGCCAGCAGCGGGAGGAGGGGAAAGGCTGGAAACACCATATATTTT	CASSGRRGKAGNTIYF
-	TRBJ1-4	-	TRBV18	TGTGCCAGCTCACCACCCTCTATGAGGAAACTGTTTTTT	CASSPPSMRKLFF
-	TRBJ1-4	-	TRBV6-1	TGTGCCAGCAGTATACAGAGACGGAATGAAAAACTGTTTTTT	CASSIQRRNEKLFF
TRBD2	TRBJ2-3	-	TRBV2	TGTGCCAGCAGTGAACTAGCGGTCAGCACAGATACGCAGTATTTT	CASSELAVSTDTQYF
-	TRBJ2-7	-	TRBV28	TGTGCCAGCAGTTTTAGGGGGAACTACGAGCAGTACTTC	CASSFRGNYEQYF
-	TRBJ1-5	-	TRBV5-6	TGTGCCAGCAGCTCATGGCCGGGTGGCAATCAGCCCCAGCATTTT	CASSSWPGGNQPQHF
-	TRBJ2-7	few	TRBV18	TGTGCCAGCTCAGTCCTGCGGGAGCAGTACTTC	CASSVLREQYF
-	TRBJ1-4	few	TRBV28	TGTGCCAGCAGTTCATCCACAACTAATGAAAAACTGTTTTTT	CASSSSTTNEKLFF
TRBD2	TRBJ2-2	-	TRBV2	TGTGCCAGCAGACTAGCGGGGGGTAACACCGGGGAGCTGTTTTTT	CASRLAGGNTGELFF
-	TRBJ1-6	-	TRBV30	TGTGCCTGGAGTGCAGGGAATCTTAATTCACCCCTCCACTTT	CAWSAGNLNSPLHF
TRBD1	TRBJ1-3	-	TRBV5-8	TGTGCCAGCAGTCTTGGGACAGGCCTCTCTGGAAACACCATATATTTT	CASSLGTGLSGNTIYF
-	TRBJ2-3	-	TRBV19	TGTGCCAGTAGTATTAGAAGAAGCACAGATACGCAGTATTTT	CASSIRRSTDTQYF
-	TRBJ1-3	-	TRBV2	TGTGCCAGCAGTCCACAGGGCAGCTCTGGAAACACCATATATTTT	CASSPQGSSGNTIYF
-	TRBJ2-1	-	TRBV4-1	TGCGCCAGCAGCCAACCTTTCGACAGGCAGTTCTTC	CASSQPFDRQFF
TRBD1	TRBJ2-3	-	TRBV5-1	TGCGCCAGCAGCTTGGCCGAGACAGGGTTGGGCACAGATACGCAGTATTTT	CASSLAETGLGTDTQYF
TRBD1	TRBJ2-5	once	TRBV29-1	TGCAGCGTTGACATTCTTTGGGACAGCCAAGAGACCCAGTACTTC	CSVDILWDSQETQYF
-	TRBJ2-4	-	TRBV19	TGTGCCAGTAGTCCCTCCGTCCTAAAACGGGCCAAAAACATTCAGTACTTC	CASSPSVLKRAKNIQYF
-	TRBJ1-1	few	TRBV6-6	TGTGCCAGCAGTTACTCCGGGGAAAACACTGAAGCTTTCTTT	CASSYSGENTEAFF
-	TRBJ2-2	once	TRBV10-1	TGCGCCAGCAGTGAATACATCGCCGGGGAGCTGTTTTTT	CASSEYIAGELFF
-	TRBJ2-1	-	TRBV7-9	TGTGCCAGCAGCTCGGGACTGTACAATGAGCAGTTCTTC	CASSSGLYNEQFF
TRBD1	TRBJ2-1	-	TRBV29-1	TGCAGCGTTGCGGGACAGGCAAACAATGAGCAGTTCTTC	CSVAGQANNEQFF
-	TRBJ1-4	-	TRBV5-1	TGCGCCAGCAGCTTGGCTGGCGGGGGGCAAGGTGAAAAACTGTTTTTT	CASSLAGGGQGEKLFF
TRBD2	TRBJ2-5	few	TRBV11-3	TGTGCCAGCAGCTTAGCCTCCGGGACTAGCGGGGGGCTGTACCAAGAGACCCAGTACTTC	CASSLASGTSGGLYQETQYF
-	TRBJ2-1	-	TRBV2	TGTGCCAGCAGTGAGCCTAGCGAGGGCGGTTCGGTCTCCTACAATGAGCAGTTCTTC	CASSEPSEGGSVSYNEQFF
-	TRBJ1-2	-	TRBV28	TGTGCCAGCAGTCCCCAGGTGAACTATGGCTACACCTTC	CASSPQVNYGYTF
-	TRBJ1-4	-	TRBV7-2	TGTGCCAGCAGCCTATACTCCGCAACTAATGAAAAACTGTTTTTT	CASSLYSATNEKLFF